This T cell receptor beta chain is from a study of CD8 T cells in Susac syndrome. V lost 3 bases to trimming and J lost 0 bases, with 11 bases between them. Germline V gene lookup returns CDR1 LGHDT and CDR2 YNNKEL (reference sequence). The CDR3 spans 15 residues. This clonotype was seen only once. Reverse transcription of about 0.5 to 1 ug RNA used random hexamers. Across 54 Vbeta and 13 Jbeta, immunoSEQ multiplex PCR amplified TCR beta CDR3. MiXCR, applied by TCRdb to the immunoSEQ multiplex PCR reads, yields one record per CDR3 protein. The sample has about 210,000 distinct CDR3 sequences; 95% are singletons.

The V and J genes are TRBV3-1 and TRBJ1-2; TRBD1 is a possible D gene (5 bases). The sample consisted of CD4+ T cells from PBMCs. The source of this sequence is a human donor with multiple sclerosis. CDR3 DNA sequence: TGTGCCAGCAGCCAGGGTGGAGGGGCTAACTATGGCTACACCTTC. This translates into CASSQGGGANYGYTF.